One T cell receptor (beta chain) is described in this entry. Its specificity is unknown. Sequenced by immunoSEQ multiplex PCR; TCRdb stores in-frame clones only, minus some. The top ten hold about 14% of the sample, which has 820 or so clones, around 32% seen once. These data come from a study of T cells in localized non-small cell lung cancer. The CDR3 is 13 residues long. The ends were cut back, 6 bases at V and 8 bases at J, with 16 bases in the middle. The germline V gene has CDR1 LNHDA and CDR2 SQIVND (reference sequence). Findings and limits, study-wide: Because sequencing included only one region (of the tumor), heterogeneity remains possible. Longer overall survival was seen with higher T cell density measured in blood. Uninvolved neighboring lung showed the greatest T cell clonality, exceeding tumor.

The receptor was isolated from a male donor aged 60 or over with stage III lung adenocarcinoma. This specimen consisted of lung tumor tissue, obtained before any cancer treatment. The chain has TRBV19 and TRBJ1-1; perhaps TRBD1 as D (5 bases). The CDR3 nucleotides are TGTGCCAGTAGCTATAACCCTGGGGCAGAAGCTTTCTTT. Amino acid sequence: CASSYNPGAEAFF.